The present TCR beta chain was sequenced within a study of shared clonotypes between healthy human individuals. Libraries were prepared by immunoSEQ multiplex PCR; TCRdb keeps only in-frame clonotypes and omits some of them. This table has about 2.1 million clones, roughly 91% appearing once. Only CD45RO-negative cells positively selected for CCR7 counted as naive CD8 cells, so terminally differentiated effector memory CD45RA+ cells were excluded. CDR1 is LGHNA, CDR2 YSLEER, per germline. CDR3 length equals 17 residues. With V trimmed by 0 bases and J by 4 bases, 9 bases remained unmatched. The receptor comes from a man in his late teens or twenties in good health. Some clones in this sample may be carry-over from other donors' samples. The chain uses TRBV4-3 and TRBJ2-3; 8 nucleotides align to TRBD1. Sequenced: naive CD8+ T cells from PBMCs. CDR3 nucleotide sequence: TGCGCCAGCAGCCAAGAGGGGGGACAGGTGAGACCAGATACGCAGTATTTT. It yields the protein CASSQEGGQVRPDTQYF.